This T cell receptor (beta chain) was identified in a study of long-term antiretroviral therapy in people with HIV. This clone was seen a single time. V gave up 4 bases and J gave up 5 bases; unmatched junction bases: 8. The germline gives CDR1 SGHRS, CDR2 YFSETQ. The CDR3 covers 15 residues. Runs used v3.0 of the immunoSEQ assay and were done at survey level. Produced via immunoSEQ multiplex PCR; TCRdb's table is partial and in-frame only. Of some 15,000 clones listed, roughly 77% were seen once; the top ten hold roughly 26%. The chain couples TRBV5-1 to TRBJ1-4; TRBD1 matches 7 bases. This clonotype was sampled from a man aged 35-49 years with HIV. The specimen comprised unsorted PBMCs, sampled 3.1 years after starting antiretroviral therapy. CDR3 region: CASSLTGTVNEKLFF. CDR3 DNA: TGCGCCAGCAGCCTCACCGGGACAGTCAATGAAAAACTGTTTTTT.